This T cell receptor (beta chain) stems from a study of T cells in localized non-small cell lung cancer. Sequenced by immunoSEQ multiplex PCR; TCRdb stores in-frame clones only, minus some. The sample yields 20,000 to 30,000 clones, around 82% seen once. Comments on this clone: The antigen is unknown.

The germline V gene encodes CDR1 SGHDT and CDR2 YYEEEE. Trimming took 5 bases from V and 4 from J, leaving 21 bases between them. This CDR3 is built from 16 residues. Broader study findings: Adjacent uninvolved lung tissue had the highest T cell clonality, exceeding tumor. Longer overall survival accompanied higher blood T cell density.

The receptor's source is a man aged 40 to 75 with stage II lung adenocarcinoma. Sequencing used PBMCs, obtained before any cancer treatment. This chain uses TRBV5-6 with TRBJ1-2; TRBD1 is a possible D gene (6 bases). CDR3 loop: CASSSRDNPWGYGYTF. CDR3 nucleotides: TGTGCCAGCAGTTCACGGGACAACCCATGGGGCTATGGCTACACCTTC.